This T cell receptor (beta chain) was sequenced for a study of T cell responses to AZD1222 COVID-19 vaccine. Notes on this clone: Its antigen is as yet unknown.

The method was immunoSEQ multiplex PCR; TCRdb's version includes in-frame clones alone and lacks a portion of them. The table lists roughly 80,000 clones, around 90% of them singletons, with approximately 4.7% in the top ten. Study observations and caveats: Elevations in Spike-specific TCR breadth and depth followed administration of two AZD1222 doses. Epitopes outside B.1.351 and B.1.1.7 mutated regions reportedly drew nearly half of spike TCRs. In a largely white British group with more females than males, clonal diversity was possibly underestimated. Only after the peak T cell response were repertoires sampled.

Trimming shortened V by 1 base and J by 0 bases, and 4 bases separated the two germline ends. Germline lookup yields CDR1 SGHAT and CDR2 FQNNGV. This CDR3 region has 13 residues. The gene calls are TRBV11-2 and TRBJ2-7; D not certain. The sequences come from peripheral blood, collected on day 0 of MenACWY control vaccination. The receptor comes from an adult in good health. CDR3 sequence: CASSLAPSYEQYF. The CDR3 coding sequence is TGTGCCAGCAGCTTAGCCCCCTCCTACGAGCAGTACTTC.